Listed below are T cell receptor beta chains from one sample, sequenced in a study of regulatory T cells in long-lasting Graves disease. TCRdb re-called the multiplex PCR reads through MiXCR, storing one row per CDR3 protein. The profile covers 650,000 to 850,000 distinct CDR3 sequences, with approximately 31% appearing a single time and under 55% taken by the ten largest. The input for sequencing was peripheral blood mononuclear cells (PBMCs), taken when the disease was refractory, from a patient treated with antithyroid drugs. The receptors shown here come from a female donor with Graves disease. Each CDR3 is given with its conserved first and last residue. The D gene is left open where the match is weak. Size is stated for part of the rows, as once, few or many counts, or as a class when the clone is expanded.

CDR3 protein: CASEMTSGERYTGELFF
CDR3 DNA: TGTGCTAGTGAGATGACTAGCGGGGAGCGGTACACCGGGGAGCTGTTTTTT
J gene: TRBJ2-2
clone size: NA
V gene: TRBV12-5
D gene: TRBD2

CDR3 protein: CASSSTIGRNTEAFF
CDR3 DNA: TGTGCCAGCAGCTCCACAATCGGGAGGAACACTGAAGCTTTCTTT
J gene: TRBJ1-1
clone size: NA
V gene: TRBV7-6
D gene: NA

CDR3 protein: CASSMDRGSSYNEQFF
CDR3 DNA: TGTGCCAGCAGCATGGACAGGGGGAGCTCCTACAATGAGCAGTTCTTC
J gene: TRBJ2-1
clone size: NA
V gene: TRBV7-9
D gene: TRBD1

CDR3 protein: CASSIQGPEQYF
CDR3 DNA: TGTGCCAGCAGCATACAGGGTCCCGAGCAGTACTTC
J gene: TRBJ2-7
clone size: few
V gene: TRBV7-2
D gene: NA

CDR3 protein: CASSSRGDWGNTIYF
CDR3 DNA: TGTGCCAGCAGCTCCCGGGGCGACTGGGGAAACACCATATATTTT
J gene: TRBJ1-3
clone size: NA
V gene: TRBV5-5
D gene: NA

CDR3 protein: CASSLVAGQTIYGYTF
CDR3 DNA: TGCGCCAGCAGCTTGGTAGCGGGACAAACCATCTATGGCTACACCTTC
J gene: TRBJ1-2
clone size: few
V gene: TRBV5-1
D gene: NA

CDR3 protein: CASSLNGEWGTEAFF
CDR3 DNA: TGTGCCAGCAGCTTGAATGGGGAATGGGGCACTGAAGCTTTCTTT
J gene: TRBJ1-1
clone size: many
V gene: TRBV5-5
D gene: NA

CDR3 protein: CASSLEGGGPYEQYF
CDR3 DNA: TGTGCCAGCAGCTTAGAAGGGGGCGGACCCTACGAGCAGTACTTC
J gene: TRBJ2-7
clone size: many
V gene: TRBV12-3/TRBV12-4
D gene: TRBD1

CDR3 protein: CASSYPLGQGEYGYTF
CDR3 DNA: TGTGCCAGCAGTTACCCCCTTGGACAGGGGGAATATGGCTACACCTTC
J gene: TRBJ1-2
clone size: many
V gene: TRBV6-5
D gene: TRBD1

CDR3 protein: CASSPEDGDIYAEAFF
CDR3 DNA: TGTGCCAGCAGCCCCGAAGATGGGGACATTTACGCTGAAGCTTTCTTT
J gene: TRBJ1-1
clone size: NA
V gene: TRBV11-2
D gene: NA

CDR3 protein: CASSALSGRGTEAFF
CDR3 DNA: TGTGCCAGCAGTGCGCTTTCGGGTCGAGGCACTGAAGCTTTCTTT
J gene: TRBJ1-1
clone size: NA
V gene: TRBV6-1
D gene: NA

CDR3 protein: CASSPGLIETQYF
CDR3 DNA: TGTGCCAGCTCACCGGGACTAATTGAGACCCAGTACTTC
J gene: TRBJ2-5
clone size: few
V gene: TRBV18
D gene: TRBD2

CDR3 protein: CASSHLQETQYF
CDR3 DNA: TGCGCCAGCAGCCACTTACAAGAGACCCAGTACTTC
J gene: TRBJ2-5
clone size: NA
V gene: TRBV4-1
D gene: NA

CDR3 protein: CASSSPGQAGYTF
CDR3 DNA: TGTGCCAGCAGCTCCCCCGGTCAGGCAGGCTACACCTTC
J gene: TRBJ1-2
clone size: few
V gene: TRBV5-5
D gene: NA